This T cell receptor beta chain comes out of a study of OX40 agonist ivuxolimab in advanced cancers. The study's findings and limits: Also present in some nonresponders was a low level of normalized T-cell clonal expansion.

Blood samples were obtained at baseline, cycle 4 day 1, and cycle 7 day 1. TCRdb's table, derived via immunoSEQ multiplex PCR, lists solely in-frame clones and lacks some. The profile shows 20,000 to 25,000 clones, around 87% of them singletons. This clone was detected only once. Its cognate antigen is unknown. Germline CDR1 is MGHRA and CDR2 is YSYEKL. This CDR3 has 14 residues. After removal of 1 base from V and 8 bases from J, the junction contained 2 bases not matched to a gene. The TCR sequence derives from an adult with an advanced solid tumor such as melanoma, head and neck, liver or kidney cancer. The material was CD4+ or CD8+ T cells sorted from blood, obtained in a trial of the OX40 agonist ivuxolimab. This chain links TRBV4-1 with TRBJ2-1, with 10 bases aligning to TRBD1. CDR3 amino acids: CASSQGTGGYEQFF. The CDR3 nucleotides are TGCGCCAGCAGCCAAGGGACAGGGGGGTATGAGCAGTTCTTC.